This T cell receptor beta chain was retrieved from a study of T cell changes during pregnancy in multiple sclerosis. The CDR3 is made up of 15 amino acids. Germline V gene data show CDR1 as KGHSH and CDR2 as LQKENI. With V trimmed by 4 bases and J by 7 bases, 10 bases remained unmatched. Produced via immunoSEQ multiplex PCR; TCRdb's table is partial and in-frame only. Among about 28,000 clones listed, 89% were seen once. The origin of this receptor is a female donor with multiple sclerosis, enrolled in a pregnancy study. The genes are TRBV18 and TRBJ1-2; TRBD1 aligns across 9 bases. The sample was CD4+ T cells from peripheral blood mononuclear cells, taken in the second trimester of pregnancy. The CDR3 region has the DNA TGTGCCAGCTCACTTAGGACAGGGGAGGATGCTGGCTACACCTTC. Its translation is CASSLRTGEDAGYTF.